This entry features one T cell receptor (beta chain) sequence. The antigen is undetermined. This sample is drawn from a study of cytomegalovirus exposure and HLA in healthy donors. Trimming shortened V by 3 bases and J by 8 bases, and 17 bases separated the two germline ends. Per germline, CDR1 SEHNR and CDR2 FQNEAQ (reference sequence). This CDR3 contains 15 residues. General study results and limits: First-cohort TCR clusters tended to co-occur in the 120 or so validation repertoires, a later analysis found. Researchers counted 180 or so TCR beta chains as cytomegalovirus-associated.

TCRdb's table, derived via immunoSEQ multiplex PCR, lists solely in-frame clones and lacks some. The top ten hold 3% to 4% of the sample, which has about 130,000 clones, around 92% seen once. The sequence was obtained from a man aged 25-40 years in good health and CMV-seronegative. The chain couples TRBV7-9 to TRBJ2-4; possibly TRBD1 for D (6 bases). Sequencing input: PBMCs. CDR3 nucleotides: TGTGCCAGCAGCTTGGCTGGGGGCATCGGAGACATTCAGTACTTC. As protein: CASSLAGGIGDIQYF.